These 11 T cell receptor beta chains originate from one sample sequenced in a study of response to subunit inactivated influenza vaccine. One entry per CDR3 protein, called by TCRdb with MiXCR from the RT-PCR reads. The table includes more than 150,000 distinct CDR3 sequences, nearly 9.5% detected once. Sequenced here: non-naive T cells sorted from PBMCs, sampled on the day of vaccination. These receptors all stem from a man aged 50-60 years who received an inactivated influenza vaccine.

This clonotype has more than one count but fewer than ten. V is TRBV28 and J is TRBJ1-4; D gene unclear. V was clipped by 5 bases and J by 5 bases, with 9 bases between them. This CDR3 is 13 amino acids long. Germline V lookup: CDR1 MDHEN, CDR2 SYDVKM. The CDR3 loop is CASSPRLNEKLFF. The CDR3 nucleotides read TGTGCCAGCAGTCCCAGACTGAATGAAAAACTGTTTTTT.

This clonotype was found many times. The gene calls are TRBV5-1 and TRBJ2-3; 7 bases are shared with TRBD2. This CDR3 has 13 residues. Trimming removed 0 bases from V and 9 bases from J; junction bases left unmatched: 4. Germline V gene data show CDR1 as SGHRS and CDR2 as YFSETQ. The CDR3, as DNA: TGCGCCAGCAGCTTGGAACTAGCGCAGACGCAGTATTTT. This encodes CASSLELAQTQYF.

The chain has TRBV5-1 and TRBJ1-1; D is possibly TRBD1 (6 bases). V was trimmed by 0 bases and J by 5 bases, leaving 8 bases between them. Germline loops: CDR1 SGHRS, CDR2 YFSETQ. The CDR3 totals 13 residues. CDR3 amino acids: CASSLVTGTEAFF. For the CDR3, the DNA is TGCGCCAGCAGCTTGGTCACAGGGACTGAAGCTTTCTTT. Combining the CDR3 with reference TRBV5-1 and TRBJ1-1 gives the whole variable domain KAGVTQTPRYLIKTRGQQVTLSCSPISGHRSVSWYQQTPGQGLQFLFEYFSETQRNKGNFPGRFSGRQFSNSRSEMNVSTLELGDSALYLCASSLVTGTEAFFGQGTRLTVV.

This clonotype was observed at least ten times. DNA of the CDR3: TGTGCCAGCAGCTTACTAGCGGGGAACTACAATGAGCAGTTCTTC. This encodes CASSLLAGNYNEQFF. This chain connects TRBV7-2 to TRBJ2-1; TRBD2 matches 9 bases. Germline V lookup: CDR1 SGHTA, CDR2 FQGNSA. Trimming took 2 bases from V and 3 from J; bases not matched to a gene: 2. This CDR3 has 15 amino acids.

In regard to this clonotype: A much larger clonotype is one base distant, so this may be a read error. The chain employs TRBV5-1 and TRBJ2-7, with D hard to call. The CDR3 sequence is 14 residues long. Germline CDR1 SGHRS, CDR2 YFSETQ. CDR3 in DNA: TGCGTCAGCAGCCCCCTCCCGGAAAACTACGAGCAGTACTTC. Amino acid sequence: CVSSPLPENYEQYF.

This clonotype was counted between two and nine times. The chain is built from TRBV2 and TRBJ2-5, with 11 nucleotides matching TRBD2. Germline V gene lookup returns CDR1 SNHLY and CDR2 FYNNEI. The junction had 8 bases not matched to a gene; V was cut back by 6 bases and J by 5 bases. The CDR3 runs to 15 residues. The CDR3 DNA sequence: TGTGCCAGCAGGACTAGCGGGGCAATGGAGGAGACCCAGTACTTC. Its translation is CASRTSGAMEETQYF.

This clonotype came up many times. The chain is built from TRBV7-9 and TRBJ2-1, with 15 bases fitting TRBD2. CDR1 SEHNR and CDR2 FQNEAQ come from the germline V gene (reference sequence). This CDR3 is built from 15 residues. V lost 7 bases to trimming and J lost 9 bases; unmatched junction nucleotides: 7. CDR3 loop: CASTGLAGGPGEQFF. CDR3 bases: TGTGCCAGCACCGGACTAGCGGGAGGGCCGGGTGAGCAGTTCTTC.

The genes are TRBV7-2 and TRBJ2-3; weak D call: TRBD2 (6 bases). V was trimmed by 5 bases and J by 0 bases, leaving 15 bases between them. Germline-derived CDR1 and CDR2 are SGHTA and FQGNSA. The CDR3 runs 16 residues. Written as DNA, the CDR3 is TGTGCCAGCAGCCCCCGACGGAGGGAAAGCACAGATACGCAGTATTTT. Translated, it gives CASSPRRRESTDTQYF.

In nucleotides, the CDR3 is TGTGCCAGCAGCCGGGGAAGGGGGGTACAAGAGACCCAGTACTTC. Residues: CASSRGRGVQETQYF. V usage is TRBV7-2 and J usage is TRBJ2-5; D is tentatively TRBD1 or TRBD2 (6 bases each). Trimming stripped 5 bases from V and 2 bases from J, with 15 bases between. Germline assignment: CDR1 SGHTA and CDR2 FQGNSA. This CDR3 region has 15 residues.

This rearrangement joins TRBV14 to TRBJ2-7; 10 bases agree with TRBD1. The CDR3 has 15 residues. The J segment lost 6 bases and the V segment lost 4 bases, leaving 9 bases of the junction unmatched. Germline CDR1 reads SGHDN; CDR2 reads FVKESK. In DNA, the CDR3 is TGTGCCAGCAGCCCGGCCCGGGACAGGGGACGCGAGCAGTACTTC. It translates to CASSPARDRGREQYF. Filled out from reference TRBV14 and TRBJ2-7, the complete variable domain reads EAGVTQFPSHSVIEKGQTVTLRCDPISGHDNLYWYRRVMGKEIKFLLHFVKESKQDESGMPNNRFLAERTGGTYSTLKVQPAELEDSGVYFCASSPARDRGREQYFGPGTRLTVT.

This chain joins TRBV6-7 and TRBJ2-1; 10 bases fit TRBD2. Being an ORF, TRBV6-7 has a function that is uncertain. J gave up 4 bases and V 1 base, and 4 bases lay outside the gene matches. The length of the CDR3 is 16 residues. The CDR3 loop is CASSYYPSGGYNEQFF. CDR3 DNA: TGTGCCAGCAGTTACTACCCTAGCGGGGGATACAATGAGCAGTTCTTC.